This is a list of T cell receptor beta chains from one sample in a study of long-term antiretroviral therapy in people with HIV. Sequenced by immunoSEQ multiplex PCR; TCRdb stores in-frame clones only, minus some. The sample comprises tens of thousands of clones, approximately 95% of which are singletons, and approximately 2.8% rests with the top ten. The specimen was unsorted PBMCs, collected 5.3 years after starting antiretroviral therapy. The origin of the receptors is a man in his forties or fifties with HIV. CDR3s include the opening cysteine and the closing phenylalanine or tryptophan. The D gene is left open where the match is weak. The listing skips clone size in some rows; elsewhere it reads once, few, many or a size class.

v_gene,abundance,d_gene,len,j_gene,CDR3nt,CDR3aa
TRBV9,.,.,13,TRBJ2-2,TGTGCCAGCAGCGTATCCGAGTTCGGGGAGCTGTTTTTT,CASSVSEFGELFF
TRBV18,.,TRBD2,13,TRBJ2-3,TGTGCCAGCTCAAGGGACTACACAGATACGCAGTATTTT,CASSRDYTDTQYF
TRBV9,few,TRBD2,17,TRBJ2-3,TGTGCCAGCAGCAAACGAGCGGGGGGGCCCGGCACAGATACGCAGTATTTT,CASSKRAGGPGTDTQYF
TRBV27,.,TRBD2,18,TRBJ2-3,TGTGCCAGCAGTTTAAGTAGGACTAGCGGGGGAATGGCAGATACGCAGTATTTT,CASSLSRTSGGMADTQYF
TRBV30,.,TRBD2,13,TRBJ2-7,TGTGCCTGGAGTGTACTAGCGGGGGACGAGCAGTACTTC,CAWSVLAGDEQYF
TRBV19,.,TRBD1,17,TRBJ1-2,TGTGCCAGTAGTCCGGGACAGGTGGTGTATACTAACTATGGCTACACCTTC,CASSPGQVVYTNYGYTF
TRBV10-3,.,.,14,TRBJ2-7,TGTGCCATCAGTGAGCGGGCTTCCACCTACGAGCAGTACTTC,CAISERASTYEQYF
TRBV11-2,.,.,15,TRBJ1-2,TGTGCCAGCAGCTTTTCAGGGCTTATAGCAGAGGGCTACACCTTC,CASSFSGLIAEGYTF
TRBV5-1,.,TRBD1,14,TRBJ2-7,TGCGCCAGCAGCTTGGGGACAGGGGGGTACGAGCAGTACTTC,CASSLGTGGYEQYF
TRBV27,.,.,13,TRBJ2-4,TGTGCCAGCAGTTCTGGGACCAAAAACATTCAGTACTTC,CASSSGTKNIQYF
TRBV7-2,.,TRBD2,18,TRBJ2-3,TGTGCCAGCAGCTTAGCGCACCCCGCGGGGGGATTTGGAGATACGCAGTATTTT,CASSLAHPAGGFGDTQYF
TRBV6-6,.,.,12,TRBJ2-3,TGTGCCAGCAGTCCGGCGGGGGATACGCAGTATTTT,CASSPAGDTQYF
TRBV19,.,TRBD1,15,TRBJ1-5,TGTGCCAGTAGTATCGGGAGACAGGGGGTTCAGCCCCAGCATTTT,CASSIGRQGVQPQHF
TRBV19,.,TRBD2,14,TRBJ2-1,TGTGCCAGTAGCCTCAACCCGGGGGGTGATGAGCAGTTCTTC,CASSLNPGGDEQFF
TRBV7-6,.,.,16,TRBJ2-1,TGTGCCAGCAGCGACCACCGGGACAAGACCTACAATGAGCAGTTCTTC,CASSDHRDKTYNEQFF
TRBV7-3,.,.,15,TRBJ1-5,TGTGCCAGCAGCCTTATGAGGGGTGGGGATCAGCCCCAGCATTTT,CASSLMRGGDQPQHF
TRBV9,once,.,13,TRBJ1-2,TGTGCCAGCAGCCCTGCTGGGACCTATGGCTACACCTTC,CASSPAGTYGYTF
TRBV9,.,TRBD2,14,TRBJ2-7,TGTGCCAGCAGCCGGGGGGGATCGACCTACGAGCAGTACTTC,CASSRGGSTYEQYF
TRBV18,.,TRBD1,17,TRBJ2-7,TGTGCCAGCTCACCACTGAATACAGGGGATTTCGGCTACGAGCAGTACTTC,CASSPLNTGDFGYEQYF
TRBV4-3,.,.,16,TRBJ2-3,TGCGCCAGCAGCCTGCAGGCCGGGGGCCCCACAGATACGCAGTATTTT,CASSLQAGGPTDTQYF
TRBV10-1,medium-sized,.,15,TRBJ2-3,TGCGCCAGCAGTGAGGGCGCCTCCCGCACAGATACGCAGTATTTT,CASSEGASRTDTQYF
TRBV14,.,.,12,TRBJ2-7,TGTGCCAGCAGCTTGGACTCCTACGAGCAGTACTTC,CASSLDSYEQYF
TRBV10-1,.,TRBD1,16,TRBJ2-7,TGCGCCAGCAGTGATGTGAGACAGGGGAGCTCCTACGAGCAGTACTTC,CASSDVRQGSSYEQYF
TRBV9,.,TRBD1,15,TRBJ2-1,TGTGCCAGCAGCGAGGAAGGGGGCGAATACAATGAGCAGTTCTTC,CASSEEGGEYNEQFF
TRBV6-1,.,.,15,TRBJ1-1,TGTGCCAGCAGTGAATCCCCTATCCCCCGCACTGAAGCTTTCTTT,CASSESPIPRTEAFF
TRBV6-5,once,.,15,TRBJ1-3,TGTGCCAGCAGTTATTCCGGGGTCTCTGGAAACACCATATATTTT,CASSYSGVSGNTIYF
TRBV29-1,.,TRBD2,18,TRBJ2-1,TGCAGCGTTGCCGGGACTAGCGGGGGGGCGGGTTGGTCCAATGAGCAGTTCTTC,CSVAGTSGGAGWSNEQFF
TRBV4-3,.,.,14,TRBJ1-5,TGCGCCAGCAGCCAAGACTTAATTAATCAGCCCCAGCATTTT,CASSQDLINQPQHF
TRBV10-3,.,TRBD1,14,TRBJ1-1,TGTGCCATCAGTGATAGGGGGCGACTCACTGAAGCTTTCTTT,CAISDRGRLTEAFF
TRBV5-1,.,TRBD1,14,TRBJ1-2,TGCGCCAGCAGCGACCAAGGGACAGGACGTGGCTACACCTTC,CASSDQGTGRGYTF
TRBV19,.,.,13,TRBJ2-7,TGTGCCAGTAGTTCAGACCCATCCTACGAGCAGTACTTC,CASSSDPSYEQYF
TRBV7-6,.,TRBD2,17,TRBJ2-1,TGTGCCAGCAGCTTAAAGGCTAGCGGGGGGCCCTACAATGAGCAGTTCTTC,CASSLKASGGPYNEQFF
TRBV5-1,.,TRBD1,15,TRBJ2-3,TGCGCCAGCAGCTTGGGGACAGGGCGGACAGATACGCAGTATTTT,CASSLGTGRTDTQYF
TRBV28,once,TRBD1,16,TRBJ2-4,TGTGCCAGCAGTAGGGACAGGGGGGGGGCCAAAAACATTCAGTACTTC,CASSRDRGGAKNIQYF
TRBV7-2,.,.,13,TRBJ2-5,TGTGCCAGCACCAGAGGGAACCAAGAGACCCAGTACTTC,CASTRGNQETQYF
TRBV6-1,.,TRBD1,17,TRBJ1-5,TGTGCCAGCAGTGACACCGCGGGACAGCGGAGCAATCAGCCCCAGCATTTT,CASSDTAGQRSNQPQHF
TRBV5-1,once,.,13,TRBJ2-2,TGCGCCAGCAGCTTGGGAGTCACCGGGGAGCTGTTTTTT,CASSLGVTGELFF
TRBV27,.,.,15,TRBJ1-6,TGTGCCAGCAGTTTCCAGGGATCCTATAATTCACCCCTCCACTTT,CASSFQGSYNSPLHF
TRBV9,.,.,14,TRBJ1-6,TGTGCCAGCAGCGCCGGGGCTTATAATTCACCCCTCCACTTT,CASSAGAYNSPLHF
TRBV4-3,.,.,17,TRBJ2-1,TGCGCCAGCAGCCAAGATAGGGACCCCGGCTCCTACAATGAGCAGTTCTTC,CASSQDRDPGSYNEQFF
TRBV13,.,TRBD1,15,TRBJ1-1,TGTGCCAGCAGCTTGAGGACAGGGCTTTGGGCTGAAGCTTTCTTT,CASSLRTGLWAEAFF
TRBV10-3,.,TRBD2,18,TRBJ2-3,TGTGCCATCAGTGAGTCACTAGCGGGGGGGCGAAGCGCAGATACGCAGTATTTT,CAISESLAGGRSADTQYF
TRBV11-3,.,.,13,TRBJ1-6,TGTGCCAGCAGCTCGGGGCCCAATTCACCCCTCCACTTT,CASSSGPNSPLHF
TRBV4-3,.,.,15,TRBJ2-7,TGCGCCAGCAGCCAAGGCCGAGGCCACCCCTACGAGCAGTACTTC,CASSQGRGHPYEQYF
TRBV11-2,.,.,13,TRBJ2-1,TGTGCCAGCAGCTCAGGACCCCACAATGAGCAGTTCTTC,CASSSGPHNEQFF
TRBV9,.,.,14,TRBJ1-5,TGTGCCAGCAGCCCCGGGGACAGCAATCAGCCCCAGCATTTT,CASSPGDSNQPQHF
TRBV5-1,.,.,14,TRBJ2-2,TGCGCCAGCAGCTTGGGCGCGAACACCGGGGAGCTGTTTTTT,CASSLGANTGELFF
TRBV6-1,.,.,16,TRBJ2-2,TGTGCCAGCAGTGAGCAAGAGCGGGCCAACACCGGGGAGCTGTTTTTT,CASSEQERANTGELFF
TRBV19,.,.,14,TRBJ2-7,TGTGCCAGTAGCCGCACCGCAACAACCTACGAGCAGTACTTC,CASSRTATTYEQYF
TRBV27,.,TRBD2,16,TRBJ2-3,TGTGCCAGCAGTTTATCCGTCGGGGGGGGCACAGATACGCAGTATTTT,CASSLSVGGGTDTQYF
TRBV4-3,once,.,14,TRBJ2-7,TGCGCCAGCAGCCCACAAGAACAGGGCTACGAGCAGTACTTC,CASSPQEQGYEQYF
TRBV7-8,.,TRBD1,12,TRBJ1-2,TGTGCCAGCAGCGACAGGGTGGATGGCTACACCTTC,CASSDRVDGYTF
TRBV19,.,.,12,TRBJ2-7,TGTGCCAGTAATCCGGGACGCTACGAGCAGTACTTC,CASNPGRYEQYF
TRBV19,.,.,16,TRBJ1-3,TGTGCCAGTAGTATGGGTCCCGACTTCTCTGGAAACACCATATATTTT,CASSMGPDFSGNTIYF
TRBV18,.,.,16,TRBJ2-4,TGTGCCAGCTCACCCTCGGCCCGACAGGGAGGAAACATTCAGTACTTC,CASSPSARQGGNIQYF